The sequence of this T cell receptor beta chain was determined in a study of blood T cell repertoires in COVID-19. Looking at the study overall: Material from acute and convalescent COVID-19 was sourced from the United States, Italy and Spain.

The protocol was immunoSEQ multiplex PCR, while the TCRdb copy is restricted to in-frame clones and leaves out a portion. Of some 150,000 clones in the sample, roughly 85% were seen once. CDR3 size: 13 residues. Per the germline V gene, CDR1 is SGHTA and CDR2 is FQGNSA. J was trimmed by 7 bases and V by 3 bases; bases with no gene match: 5. The chain couples TRBV7-2 to TRBJ2-7; 8 nucleotides agree with TRBD1. Sequenced: peripheral blood. This TCR derives from an older woman with COVID-19, enrolled during active disease. CDR3 in amino acids: CASSLQGAREQYF. The CDR3 nucleotides read TGTGCCAGCAGCTTGCAGGGGGCGAGGGAGCAGTACTTC. Full variable domain (rest looked up from reference TRBV7-2 and TRBJ2-7): GAGVSQSPSNKVTEKGKDVELRCDPISGHTALYWYRQSLGQGLEFLIYFQGNSAPDKSGLPSDRFSAERTGGSVSTLTIQRTQQEDSAVYLCASSLQGAREQYFGPGTRLTVT.